The text below deals with one TCR beta chain. V lost 0 bases and J 13 bases, leaving 19 bases between the germline ends. The CDR3 is made up of 14 amino acids. In germline, CDR1 is SGHKS, CDR2 YYEKEE (reference sequence). The data originate from a study of blood T cell repertoires in COVID-19. Study-wide background: Sources were T cells, B-cell-depleted T cells, or PBMCs; the material itself was cDNA or gDNA.

Per the study methods: Counts of nucleated cells, estimated from reference gene primer amplification, were obtained. Sequencing used immunoSEQ multiplex PCR; TCRdb keeps in-frame clones, though not all of them. Clone size and V and J calls were adopted from that table, with D and trimming inferred from the DNA. The table has a few hundred thousand clones, about 91% seen once. The chain couples TRBV5-5 to TRBJ1-2; D is uncertain. The TCR comes from a man older than 75 with acute or convalescent COVID-19. Sequencing was performed on peripheral blood. The CDR3 region has the DNA TGTGCCAGCAGCTTGGCGTCGACAACGACCGAGAGCACCTTC. Its protein product is CASSLASTTTESTF.